The sequence of this T cell receptor (beta chain) was determined in a study of T cell responses to AZD1222 COVID-19 vaccine. General observations from the study: Baseline testing showed seropositivity in only six AZD1222 recipients. Clonal diversity was possibly underestimated; the donors were predominantly white British and more often female. Spike regions recognized by vaccine-associated CD4 TCRs spanned the protein, led by 160-218 and 743-854. A rise in Spike-specific TCR breadth and depth followed two AZD1222 doses.

The germline V gene has CDR1 SSHAT and CDR2 FNYEAQ (reference sequence). The CDR3 has 15 amino acids. Details on this clone: Its target is not known.

The data were produced by immunoSEQ multiplex PCR, yet TCRdb's version contains in-frame clones alone and is incomplete. The table lists more than 85,000 clones, 70% to 90% of them singletons. The chain has TRBV7-7 and TRBJ2-5; 8 bases map to TRBD1. Sequencing used peripheral blood, obtained on day 0 of AZD1222 vaccination. The origin of this receptor is an adult in good health. This CDR3 is CASAPVTGDQETQYF. The CDR3 coding sequence is TGTGCTAGTGCGCCCGTGACAGGGGACCAAGAGACCCAGTACTTC. Complete variable domain (other parts from reference TRBV7-7 and TRBJ2-5): GAGVSQSPRYKVTKRGQDVTLRCDPISSHATLYWYQQALGQGPEFLTYFNYEAQPDKSGLPSDRFSAERPEGSISTLTIQRTEQRDSAMYRCASAPVTGDQETQYFGPGTRLLVL.